Reported below is one T cell receptor (beta chain). Its antigen is currently unknown. J lost 4 bases, V lost 4 bases, and 5 bases had no gene match. The CDR3 is made up of 13 amino acids. Germline lookup yields CDR1 GTSNPN and CDR2 SVGIG (reference sequence). Amplification used 60 Vbeta primers and 13 Jbeta primers. Clones were sequenced by immunoSEQ multiplex PCR, and TCRdb holds only the in-frame ones, with some missing. This sample yields around 150,000 clones, of which around 80% are seen a single time; 2% to 2.5% belongs to the top ten. The data were taken from a study of cytomegalovirus exposure and HLA in healthy donors. Findings and limits, study-wide: Cytomegalovirus association was listed for 164 TCR beta chains.

This sequence joins TRBV30 and TRBJ2-3, with 7 nucleotides matching TRBD2. This TCR came from a man aged 45-65 years in good health and CMV-seronegative. The sample was PBMCs. Here the CDR3 reads CAWTAGAADTQYF. In DNA form, the CDR3 reads TGTGCCTGGACCGCGGGAGCAGCAGATACGCAGTATTTT.